Described below is a single T cell receptor (beta chain) sequence and its context. Its target is unknown. The sample originates from a study of post-analysis software for immune sequencing data. Study background: Secondary progressive, relapsing-remitting and progressive-relapsing multiple sclerosis were among the included disease courses.

The CDR3 spans 13 residues. Trimming took 3 bases from V and 5 from J; bases not matched to a gene: 4. Germline values: CDR1 DFQATT, CDR2 SNEGSKA (reference sequence). Overall study findings and caveats: The normalized Chao1 diversity of multiple sclerosis patients was significantly lower than that of controls. Patients used roughly five TRBV segments, including TRBV5-6, TRBV5-1 and TRBV20-1, more often than controls. When the samples were clustered directly with F measure, those that had been prepared in the same batch showed strong co-clustering.

The TCR beta cDNA libraries carried unique molecular identifiers. T cells, about 0.85 to 11 million of them, yielded about half a million cDNA molecules. TCRdb re-derived calls from the PCR reads in MiXCR, one entry per CDR3 protein. The repertoire holds hundreds of thousands of distinct CDR3 sequences, with roughly half as singletons. Source material: blood. The TCR originated in a girl aged 5-17 years with multiple sclerosis. The rearrangement joins TRBV20-1 to TRBJ2-5, with 9 bases matching TRBD2. The CDR3 bases are TGCAGTGCTAGTGGTCTAGCGGGGGAGACCCAGTACTTC. As protein: CSASGLAGETQYF.